This is a list of T cell receptor beta chains from one sample in a study of T cells in Graves' hyperthyroidism and ophthalmopathy. TCRdb fed the multiplex PCR reads into MiXCR, producing one record per CDR3 protein. The table has 600,000 to 750,000 distinct CDR3 sequences, approximately 15% seen once. The specimen was blood. Receptor source: a man aged 45-65 years with Graves' hyperthyroidism. CDR3s include the opening cysteine and the closing phenylalanine or tryptophan. The D gene is left open where the match is weak. Rows give clone size only sometimes, using once, few, many, or a class for an expanded clone.

NA	TRBV27	TRBJ2-7	NA	TGTGCCAGCAGCATCAAGAGGGGGTCCTACGAGCAGTACTTC	CASSIKRGSYEQYF
TRBD1	TRBV3-1	TRBJ1-6	many	TGTGCCAGCAGCCCACGACAGGGACTAAGCGGTTCACCCCTCCACTTT	CASSPRQGLSGSPLHF
TRBD2	TRBV6-1	TRBJ2-3	few	TGTGCCAGCAGTAAATCGGCCCTAGCGGTCTTGAGAGGAGATACGCAGTATTTT	CASSKSALAVLRGDTQYF
TRBD2	TRBV28	TRBJ2-7	many	TGTGCCAGCAGTCCCCTAGCGGGAGGGCCCTACGAGCAGTACTTC	CASSPLAGGPYEQYF
NA	TRBV5-1	TRBJ2-3	many	TGCGCCAGCAGCTTGGCGTCCAAACTCGGAGATACGCAGTATTTT	CASSLASKLGDTQYF
NA	TRBV28	TRBJ2-7	many	TGTGCCAGCAGCACTTGGACCGGAACCTACGAGCAGTACTTC	CASSTWTGTYEQYF
TRBD2	TRBV28	TRBJ2-5	many	TGTGCCAGCAGTCGACTAGCGGGGAATCAAGAGACCCAGTACTTC	CASSRLAGNQETQYF
NA	TRBV6-1	TRBJ1-4	many	TGTGCCAGCAGGGTAACAGGGACTGCAACTAATGAAAAACTGTTTTTT	CASRVTGTATNEKLFF
NA	TRBV2	TRBJ2-1	many	TGTGCCAGCAGTGAGTCTATGAGGGGCAAATCCTACAATGAGCAGTTCTTC	CASSESMRGKSYNEQFF
TRBD2	TRBV12-3/TRBV12-4	TRBJ2-3	many	TGTGCCAGCAGCCGTGGACTAGCGGGAGTATCAGATACGCAGTATTTT	CASSRGLAGVSDTQYF
NA	TRBV19	TRBJ2-3	few	TGTGCCAGTAGTACGGGCCCTCCGCGGGATACGCAGTATTTT	CASSTGPPRDTQYF
NA	TRBV12-3/TRBV12-4	TRBJ1-5	NA	TGTGCCAGCAGCGCAGGGGAAAGAGGCAATCAGCCCCAGCATTTT	CASSAGERGNQPQHF
NA	TRBV20-1	TRBJ1-1	many	TGCAGTGCTAGTGTTCCGGGAGCCATGAACACTGAAGCTTTCTTT	CSASVPGAMNTEAFF
NA	TRBV11-2	TRBJ2-1	many	TGTGCCAGCAGCTTATTGTGGGGAGGATACAATGAGCAGTTCTTC	CASSLLWGGYNEQFF
TRBD1	TRBV20-1	TRBJ1-2	many	TGCAGTGTTCGGACAGGCCACGATGGCTACACCTTC	CSVRTGHDGYTF
NA	TRBV5-8	TRBJ1-4	NA	TGTGCCAGCAGCTTTTGGGGGGAATACGGAAAACTGTTTTTT	CASSFWGEYGKLFF
NA	TRBV28	TRBJ2-7	many	TGTGCCAGCAGTTTTCGGCAGGGTCGTTGGAAGCAGTACTTC	CASSFRQGRWKQYF
NA	TRBV3-1	TRBJ2-3	few	TGTGCCAGCAGCCAAGTACGGGCAGATACGCAGTATTTT	CASSQVRADTQYF
NA	TRBV7-9	TRBJ2-5	few	TGTGCCAGCAGCCACATGATTAGACAAGAGACCCAGTACTTC	CASSHMIRQETQYF
NA	TRBV7-9	TRBJ1-5	few	TGTGCCAGCAGCTTAGGCTCAGCCGCTCAGCCCCAGCATTTT	CASSLGSAAQPQHF
NA	TRBV10-3	TRBJ1-4	many	TGTGCCATCTACCCGGGAGCAACTAATGAAAAACTGTTTTTT	CAIYPGATNEKLFF
NA	TRBV5-1	TRBJ2-7	many	TGTGCCAGCAGGGGGGACAGCTACGAGCAGTACTTC	CASRGDSYEQYF
TRBD2	TRBV29-1	TRBJ2-3	NA	TGCAGCGTCTCTAGCGGGAGGTTAAGTGATACGCAGTATTTT	CSVSSGRLSDTQYF
TRBD2	TRBV7-3	TRBJ2-1	NA	TGTGCCAGCAGCTTAGCATCTAGCGGGAACCCAAGCTCCTACAATGAGCAGTTCTTC	CASSLASSGNPSSYNEQFF
TRBD2	TRBV10-2	TRBJ2-7	many	TGCGCCAGCAGTGAGGTTAGCGGGATGCGATACGAGCAGTACTTC	CASSEVSGMRYEQYF
TRBD1	TRBV6-5	TRBJ2-5	few	TGTGCCAGCGGGCTCGAGGGACAGACCAACCAAGAGACCCAGTACTTC	CASGLEGQTNQETQYF
NA	TRBV30	TRBJ1-6	NA	TGTGCCTGGAGAACCGGGGCCAATTCATCACCCCTCCACTTT	CAWRTGANSSPLHF
NA	TRBV28	TRBJ1-4	many	TGTGCCAGCAGCGCCGGTGGAGGGGTGTCCGAAAAACTGTTTTTT	CASSAGGGVSEKLFF
TRBD2	TRBV6-2/TRBV6-3	TRBJ2-5	many	TGTGCCAGCAGTTACTCCCGACTAGCGGAAGAGACCCAGTACTTC	CASSYSRLAEETQYF
NA	TRBV24-1	TRBJ2-7	NA	TGTGCCACCAGTGATAGCAGGGCCGCGCCCTCCTACGAGCAGTACTTC	CATSDSRAAPSYEQYF
NA	TRBV7-8	TRBJ2-7	few	TGTGCCAGCAGCCACGGAGTGGGGGCAGGGTACGAGCAGTACTTC	CASSHGVGAGYEQYF
TRBD2	TRBV11-2	TRBJ2-7	many	TGTGCCAGCAGCTTAGGGACTAGCGGGAGTACGAACGAGCAGTACTTC	CASSLGTSGSTNEQYF
NA	TRBV6-1	TRBJ2-2	few	TGTGCCAGCAGCCCCCCCTGGGACGCCGGGGAGCTGTTTTTT	CASSPPWDAGELFF
NA	TRBV19	TRBJ1-1	few	TGTGCCAGTAGCCCCCTCTCTAGGGGACCCACTGAAGCTTTCTTT	CASSPLSRGPTEAFF
NA	TRBV3-1	TRBJ1-2	NA	TGTGCCAGCAGCCAAGGGGGAGGCGTGGGTGGCTACACCTTC	CASSQGGGVGGYTF
NA	TRBV2	TRBJ2-2	many	TGTGCCAGCAGTGATCTTATTGGCGGGGAGCTGTTTTTT	CASSDLIGGELFF
TRBD1	TRBV6-4	TRBJ1-2	NA	TGTGCCAGCAGGCATCAGAAGGAGGGGGCGCAAGGCTACACCTTC	CASRHQKEGAQGYTF
TRBD2	TRBV28	TRBJ2-1	many	TGTGCCAGCAGTTCGGGACTAGCGGGAGTTTATGAGCAGTTCTTC	CASSSGLAGVYEQFF
NA	TRBV11-2	TRBJ1-2	many	TGTGCCAGCAGCTACGGGGGACTTGGGTATGGCTACACCTTC	CASSYGGLGYGYTF